These 29 T cell receptor beta chains originate from one sample sequenced in a study of vaccination effects on CD4 cells after COVID-19. The table came from immunoSEQ multiplex PCR; TCRdb's copy has only in-frame clones and leaves some out. Altogether about 33,000 clones are present, about four fifths being singletons, with the ten largest covering over 1.2%. No antigen has been identified for these receptors. ViraFEST expansion of antigen-specific CD4+ T cells with viral peptide pools preceded sequencing. CD4+ T cell isolation took place after 10 days of culture. Each person got two doses of an mRNA SARS-CoV-2 vaccine, BNT162b2 or mRNA-1273. The sequencing used CD4+ T cells from PBMCs cultured with HCoV-NL63 spike peptides, collected after COVID-19 vaccination. These receptors were collected from a human donor who received a COVID-19 vaccine. Some clones in this sample may be carry-over from other donors' samples.

The V call is TRBV3-1 (or the pseudogene TRBV3-2), the J call TRBJ1-2, with a possible D match to TRBD1 (6 bases). V was pared by 0 bases and J by 1 base, with 21 bases between. This CDR3 contains 19 residues. Germline V gene sequence: CDR1 LGHDT, CDR2 YNNKEL (reference sequence). CDR3 nucleotides: TGTGCCAGCAGCCAAGATCTGTGGTCAGGGACAAAGAGTAACTATGGCTACACCTTC. It specifies CASSQDLWSGTKSNYGYTF.

This clone turned up a few times. The chain uses TRBV3-1 (or the pseudogene TRBV3-2) and TRBJ1-6; TRBD1 might be the D (6 bases). The germline CDR1 and CDR2 sequences are LGHDT and YNNKEL (reference sequence). This CDR3 is 15 amino acids long. Trimming left V 2 bases short and J 8 bases short, with 13 bases between. CDR3 sequence (DNA): TGTGCCAGCAGCCAACCCGGCAGGGGCGATTCACCCCTCCACTTT. Residues: CASSQPGRGDSPLHF.

The chain carries TRBV9 and TRBJ2-5; D is unclear. Germline lookup yields CDR1 SGDLS and CDR2 YYNGEE. Trimming took off 1 base at V and 3 bases at J, with 4 bases between the two ends. The CDR3 spans 12 residues. The CDR3 loop is CASSVNEETQYF. CDR3 in DNA: TGTGCCAGCAGCGTAAATGAAGAGACCCAGTACTTC.

This chain connects TRBV7-8 to TRBJ2-1, with D possibly matching TRBD2 (6 bases). The germline gives CDR1 SGHVS, CDR2 FQNEAQ. There are 15 residues in the CDR3. Trimming removed 1 base from V and 2 bases from J, with 9 bases in between. The CDR3 here is CASSLGGGTYNEQFF. As DNA, the CDR3 is TGTGCCAGCAGCTTAGGCGGCGGGACCTACAATGAGCAGTTCTTC.

The chain is built from TRBV9 and TRBJ2-5, with unresolved D. From germline, CDR1 is SGDLS and CDR2 YYNGEE. V shed 0 bases and J shed 5 bases, with 11 bases lying between them. The CDR3 is made up of 14 amino acids. This CDR3 is CASSVEAGRETQYF. As DNA, the CDR3 is TGTGCCAGCAGCGTAGAGGCAGGCCGGGAGACCCAGTACTTC. Drawing the rest from reference TRBV9 and TRBJ2-5, the complete variable domain is DSGVTQTPKHLITATGQRVTLRCSPRSGDLSVYWYQQSLDQGLQFLIQYYNGEERAKGNILERFSAQQFPDLHSELNLSSLELGDSALYFCASSVEAGRETQYFGPGTRLLVL.

The J gene is TRBJ1-1, the V gene TRBV9; no firm D call. Trimming took 4 bases from V and 1 from J, leaving 17 bases between them. The germline CDR1 and CDR2 sequences are SGDLS and YYNGEE. CDR3 length equals 16 residues. CDR3 amino acids: CASSPRGLGGNTEAFF. The CDR3 bases are TGTGCCAGCAGCCCCCGAGGGTTGGGAGGGAACACTGAAGCTTTCTTT.

J is TRBJ2-3 and V is TRBV7-6; D may be TRBD2 (7 bases). The V gene lost 5 bases and the J gene lost 5 bases, with 23 bases spanning the gap. Germline values: CDR1 SGHVS, CDR2 FNYEAQ. There are 17 residues in the CDR3. The CDR3 DNA is TGTGCCAGCAGCCCCCAGGGGTGGGGGGGCCATCTAGATACGCAGTATTTT. It yields the protein CASSPQGWGGHLDTQYF.

The chain uses TRBV7-9 and TRBJ1-2; D might be TRBD1 (6 bases). The V end lost 2 bases, the J end lost 3 bases, and 10 bases lay between the germline ends. This CDR3 comprises 14 residues. Per germline, CDR1 SEHNR and CDR2 FQNEAQ (reference sequence). In DNA, the CDR3 is TGTGCCAGCAGCTTATCAGGGGCGCACTATGGCTACACCTTC. It encodes CASSLSGAHYGYTF.

This chain uses TRBV7-2 with TRBJ1-4, with 9 bases matching TRBD1. V was pared by 5 bases and J by 7 bases, with 2 bases of the junction left unmatched. Germline CDR1 SGHTA, CDR2 FQGNSA. The CDR3 loop spans 13 amino acids. The CDR3 protein is CASSTGGFEKLFF. The DNA of the CDR3 is TGTGCCAGCAGCACAGGGGGCTTTGAAAAACTGTTTTTT.

The chain uses TRBV18 and TRBJ2-7, with D hard to call. Germline CDR1 is KGHSH and CDR2 is LQKENI. The CDR3 consists of 12 residues. Trimming stripped 2 bases from V and 6 bases from J, with 8 bases between. The CDR3 DNA is TGTGCCAGCTCACCAGACTTGGGCGAGCAGTACGTC. As protein: CASSPDLGEQYV.

This chain joins TRBV4-1 and TRBJ1-2; 8 positions agree with TRBD1. The CDR3 loop spans 13 amino acids. CDR1 and CDR2 from the germline V gene are MGHRA and YSYEKL. The J segment lost 5 bases and the V segment lost 8 bases, leaving 7 bases of the junction unmatched. The CDR3 DNA reads TGCGCCAGCCATGCGACAGGGGCGTATGGCTACACCTTC. Translating it yields CASHATGAYGYTF.

This clone was found once. The chain uses TRBV12-3 or TRBV12-4 and TRBJ2-5, with 7 bases lining up with TRBD2. Trimming at V came to 0 bases and at J to 8 bases, leaving 0 bases not matched to a gene. The CDR3 runs to 12 residues. CDR3 bases: TGTGCCAGCAGTTTAGCGGGACTAACCCAGTACTTC. Translating it yields CASSLAGLTQYF.

This clone was counted once. The rearrangement uses TRBV9 and TRBJ2-3, with 7 positions matching TRBD1. The CDR3 is made up of 15 amino acids. Germline CDR1 is SGDLS and CDR2 is YYNGEE. V was pared by 4 bases and J by 3 bases, with 8 bases of the junction left unmatched. The chain's CDR3 is CASSTRDRWTDTQYF. The CDR3, as DNA: TGTGCCAGCAGCACAAGGGACAGATGGACAGATACGCAGTATTTT.

The CDR3, as DNA: TGTGCCAGCAGCCCCAGACTAGCGGGGGGAGAGACCCAGTACTTC. Encoded protein: CASSPRLAGGETQYF. This chain joins TRBV7-2 and TRBJ2-5, with 13 bases matching TRBD2. The CDR3 is made up of 15 amino acids. Trimming removed 5 bases from V and 4 bases from J; junction bases left unmatched: 4. Germline lookup yields CDR1 SGHTA and CDR2 FQGNSA.

The chain is built from TRBV5-1 and TRBJ2-3; unclear D gene. The germline V gene encodes CDR1 SGHRS and CDR2 YFSETQ. The CDR3 has 14 amino acids. V lost 0 bases and J 6 bases, leaving 11 bases between the germline ends. Here the CDR3 DNA reads TGCGCCAGCAGCTTGGGGGCCTCCGTTGATACGCAGTATTTT. Protein: CASSLGASVDTQYF. Full variable domain (rest looked up from reference TRBV5-1 and TRBJ2-3): KAGVTQTPRYLIKTRGQQVTLSCSPISGHRSVSWYQQTPGQGLQFLFEYFSETQRNKGNFPGRFSGRQFSNSRSEMNVSTLELGDSALYLCASSLGASVDTQYFGPGTRLTVL.

The chain employs TRBV5-1 and TRBJ2-3; 8 bases fit TRBD2. J lost 4 bases, V lost 4 bases, and 5 bases had no gene match. Germline assignment: CDR1 SGHRS and CDR2 YFSETQ. The CDR3 has 14 amino acids. The CDR3 DNA sequence: TGCGCCAGCAGCCCGGGGGGGCCGTCAGATACGCAGTATTTT. Its protein is CASSPGGPSDTQYF.

This rearrangement joins TRBV5-6 to TRBJ1-2; D uncertain. The CDR3 is made up of 13 amino acids. CDR1 is SGHDT, CDR2 YYEEEE, per germline. Trimming stripped 1 base from V and 0 bases from J, with 4 bases between. CDR3 residues: CASSLITNYGYTF. The CDR3 DNA reads as TGTGCCAGCAGCTTGATAACTAACTATGGCTACACCTTC.

The chain uses TRBV19 and TRBJ1-1, with TRBD1 identical over 10 bases. Losses at the gene ends were 8 bases for V and 4 bases for J; bases not matched to a gene: 7. Germline CDR1 and CDR2: LNHDA and SQIVND (reference sequence). CDR3 length equals 14 residues. The CDR3 nucleotides read TGTGCCAGTGAGGGACAGGGGCGGTTCACTGAAGCTTTCTTT. It codes for CASEGQGRFTEAFF.

The chain links TRBV5-6 to TRBJ2-7; D gene unclear. The CDR3 length is 11 residues. Germline lookup yields CDR1 SGHDT and CDR2 YYEEEE. Trimming pared 3 bases from V and 0 bases from J, leaving 1 base between. Written as DNA, the CDR3 is TGTGCCAGCAGCTACTCCTACGAGCAGTACGTC. Residues: CASSYSYEQYV.

The CDR3 protein is CASSPVTGANVLTF. The CDR3 DNA reads as TGCGCCAGCAGCCCAGTAACTGGGGCCAACGTCCTGACTTTC. The rearrangement links TRBV5-1 to TRBJ2-6; D gene unclear. In germline, CDR1 is SGHRS, CDR2 YFSETQ. The CDR3 runs 14 residues. Trimming cost V 4 bases and J 2 bases, with 7 bases left between them.

CDR3 protein: CASGPETSGELFF. CDR3 nucleotide sequence: TGTGCTAGTGGCCCCGAGACGTCCGGGGAGCTGTTTTTT. The V call is TRBV12-5, the J call TRBJ2-2; D call uncertain. The V end was cut by 6 bases, the J end by 6 bases, with 11 bases between. In germline, CDR1 is LGHNT, CDR2 FRNRAP. This CDR3 has 13 amino acids.

The chain uses TRBV19 and TRBJ2-3; D unresolved. Germline CDR1 reads LNHDA; CDR2 reads SQIVND (reference sequence). The germline V and J ends were trimmed by 6 bases and 2 bases, with 12 bases remaining between them. The CDR3 runs to 14 residues. CDR3 coding DNA: TGTGCCAGTAGCTCACAGATCACCACAGATACGCAGTATTTT. Its protein is CASSSQITTDTQYF.

V is TRBV4-2 and J is TRBJ2-2; the match to TRBD2 covers 9 bases. Trimming cost V 4 bases and J 1 base; bases outside gene matches: 7. CDR1 is LGHNA, CDR2 YNFKEQ, per germline. This CDR3 is built from 17 residues. CDR3 sequence: CASSREWRGGNTGELFF. For the CDR3, the DNA is TGTGCCAGCAGCCGAGAATGGCGGGGGGGGAACACCGGGGAGCTGTTTTTT.

DNA of the CDR3: TGTGCCAGCAGCCCCTTACAGGGGCGCGGCTACACCTTC. Translation: CASSPLQGRGYTF. V is TRBV5-6 and J is TRBJ1-2, with 7 bases that match TRBD1. Germline loops: CDR1 SGHDT, CDR2 YYEEEE. V dropped 4 bases and J dropped 8; count of bases not matched to a gene: 8. The length of the CDR3 is 13 residues.

The chain uses TRBV6-5 and TRBJ1-2; possibly TRBD1 for D (5 bases). The CDR3 contains 12 residues. V was trimmed by 8 bases and J by 4 bases, leaving 11 bases between them. The germline gives CDR1 MNHEY, CDR2 SVGAGI. CDR3: CASFSGSYGYTF. CDR3 sequence (DNA): TGTGCCAGCTTCTCAGGGAGCTATGGCTACACCTTC.

Comments on this clone: Compared with germline, one end of the junction differs, possibly owing to a read error. This rearrangement joins TRBV10-1 to TRBJ1-3; TRBD1 is a possible D gene (5 bases). CDR1 and CDR2 (germline): WNHNN, SYGVQD (reference sequence). The CDR3 totals 10 residues. DNA for the CDR3: TGCGCCAGCTTCGAGTCAGGGAATAGTTTT. Its translation: CASFESGNSF.

The rearrangement links TRBV29-1 to TRBJ2-1; D gene unclear. CDR1 and CDR2 (germline): SQVTM, ANQGSEA. The CDR3 length is 14 residues. The germline V and J ends were trimmed by 3 bases and 5 bases, with 14 bases remaining between them. The CDR3 reads CSVESSDLHNEQFF. The DNA of the CDR3 is TGCAGCGTTGAGTCCAGCGACCTTCACAATGAGCAGTTCTTC.

This clone turned up a few times. J is TRBJ1-6 and V is TRBV5-4; perhaps TRBD1 as D (5 bases). V was cut by 1 base and J by 8 bases, with 10 bases left in between. The CDR3 has 14 residues. CDR1 and CDR2 from the germline V gene are SGHNT and YYREEE (reference sequence). The CDR3 loop reads CASSLNGGDSPLHF. The CDR3 nucleotides read TGTGCCAGCAGCTTGAACGGGGGGGATTCACCCCTCCACTTT.

The sample holds one count of this clone. The J gene is TRBJ2-3, the V gene TRBV2; weak D call: TRBD2 (6 bases). V lost 3 bases and J 3 bases, leaving 7 bases between the germline ends. The germline V gene has CDR1 SNHLY and CDR2 FYNNEI. The length of the CDR3 is 13 residues. The CDR3 nucleotides read TGTGCCAGCAGTGATCTAGCGACAGATACGCAGTATTTT. Its translation is CASSDLATDTQYF.